This TCR beta chain is from a study of T cells in localized non-small cell lung cancer. The table came from immunoSEQ multiplex PCR; TCRdb's copy has only in-frame clones and leaves some out. The data contain 70,000 to 85,000 clones, 65% to 85% of them singletons. Study-wide results and caveats: Sequencing involved a lone tumor region, leaving heterogeneity possible. Compared with tumor, uninvolved adjacent lung displayed greater T cell clonality, ranking highest overall. Paired adjacent lung recovered a median approximately 57 of the top 100 tumor clones. Overall survival was longer when the density of T cells in the blood was higher.

Worth noting for this clone: The antigen is not known.

Specimen: peripheral blood, collected before any cancer treatment. The sequence was collected from a female donor older than 55 with stage I lung adenocarcinoma.

DNA of the CDR3: TGTGCCAGCAGCTTAGCTGGGACAGGGGGGGGCGAGCAGTACTTC. Its protein product is CASSLAGTGGGEQYF. The J gene is TRBJ2-7, the V gene TRBV11-2; 11 nucleotides agree with TRBD1. This CDR3 has 15 residues. Germline lookup yields CDR1 SGHAT and CDR2 FQNNGV. With V trimmed by 1 base and J by 6 bases, 5 bases remained unmatched.